Described below is a single T cell receptor (beta chain) sequence and its context. Authors' processing steps: Amplification of reference gene primers provided the estimated nucleated cell counts. Profiling relied on immunoSEQ multiplex PCR, and the TCRdb table lists in-frame clones only, not all of them. V and J calls and clone size follow that table, whereas D and trimming were derived from the DNA. Among 120,000 or so clones, about 79% were seen once, and the ten largest hold 35% to 40%. This record comes from a study of blood T cell repertoires in COVID-19. Whole-study context: Donors in the United States, Italy and Spain gave samples during acute or convalescent COVID-19. From T cells, B-cell-depleted T cells, or PBMCs came the material, which was cDNA or gDNA.

Germline CDR1 and CDR2: LNHDA and SQIVND (reference sequence). There are 12 residues in the CDR3. V lost 9 bases to trimming and J lost 5 bases; unmatched junction nucleotides: 4. This sequence was found in a man aged 35-49 years with active or convalescent COVID-19. Source material: peripheral blood. The gene calls are TRBV19 and TRBJ2-5, with 9 bases that match TRBD1. Here the CDR3 reads CASSGTGETQYF. CDR3 nucleotide sequence: TGTGCCAGCTCCGGGACAGGGGAGACCCAGTACTTC.